This T cell receptor (beta chain) is from a study of blood T cell repertoires in COVID-19. Clones were sequenced by immunoSEQ multiplex PCR, and TCRdb holds only the in-frame ones, with some missing. The sample lists about 300,000 clones; about 90% were seen once. Per the germline V gene, CDR1 is LGHDT and CDR2 is YNNKEL (reference sequence). This CDR3 spans 14 amino acids. V was trimmed by 2 bases and J by 1 base, leaving 6 bases between them. The chain has TRBV3-1 (or the pseudogene TRBV3-2) and TRBJ2-1; D gene ambiguous. Sequencing was performed on peripheral blood. The receptor's source is a woman aged 50 to 65 with COVID-19, enrolled during active disease. CDR3 DNA sequence: TGTGCCAGCAGCCAAACAGCTTCCTACAATGAGCAGTTCTTC. Translating it yields CASSQTASYNEQFF.